This T cell receptor beta chain came from a study of blood T cell repertoires in COVID-19. The overall study: T cells, B-cell-depleted T cells, or PBMCs supplied cDNA or gDNA.

Ages ranged from about 18 to 89 years, with residence in 24 US areas. Trimming cost V 4 bases and J 4 bases; bases outside gene matches: 6. Germline V gives CDR1 LGHNA, CDR2 YSLEER. The CDR3 consists of 15 residues. Clones were read by immunoSEQ multiplex PCR, and TCRdb kept only the in-frame ones, dropping some. This repertoire shows approximately 220,000 clones, 83% found once; its top ten account for approximately 4%. The sample was PBMCs or T cells enriched from blood (not recorded which). This receptor was obtained from a woman aged 40-49 years who had been exposed to COVID-19. The V gene is TRBV4-3, the J gene TRBJ1-4, with TRBD1 matching 7 bases. The CDR3 loop reads CASSRGDSHNEKLFF. The CDR3 DNA follows: TGCGCCAGCAGCCGAGGGGACAGTCATAATGAAAAACTGTTTTTT.